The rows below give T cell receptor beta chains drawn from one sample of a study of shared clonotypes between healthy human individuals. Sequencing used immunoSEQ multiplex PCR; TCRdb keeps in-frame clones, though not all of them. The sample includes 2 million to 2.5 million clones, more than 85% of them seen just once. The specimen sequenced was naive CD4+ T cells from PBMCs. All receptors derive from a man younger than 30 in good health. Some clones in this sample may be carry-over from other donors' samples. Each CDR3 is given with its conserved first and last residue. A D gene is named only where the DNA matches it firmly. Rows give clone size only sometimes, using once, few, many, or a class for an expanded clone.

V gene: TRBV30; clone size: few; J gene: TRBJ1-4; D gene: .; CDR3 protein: CAWNRATNEKLFF; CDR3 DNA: TGTGCCTGGAATCGGGCAACTAATGAAAAACTGTTTTTT
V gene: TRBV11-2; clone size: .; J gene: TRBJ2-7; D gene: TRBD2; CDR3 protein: CASSLTSGGSYEQYF; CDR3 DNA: TGTGCCAGCAGTCTAACCAGCGGGGGCTCCTACGAGCAGTACTTC
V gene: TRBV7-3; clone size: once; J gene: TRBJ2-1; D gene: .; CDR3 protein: CASSFAGSSYNEQFF; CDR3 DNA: TGTGCCAGCAGCTTTGCGGGAAGCTCCTACAATGAGCAGTTCTTC
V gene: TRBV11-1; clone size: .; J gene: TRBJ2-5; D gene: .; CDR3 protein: CASSLTGQKVETQYF; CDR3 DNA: TGTGCCAGCAGCTTAACGGGCCAGAAGGTAGAGACCCAGTACTTC
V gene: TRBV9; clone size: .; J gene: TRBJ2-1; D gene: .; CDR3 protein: CASSVVGASNEQFF; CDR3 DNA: TGTGCCAGCAGCGTAGTCGGGGCGAGCAATGAGCAGTTCTTC
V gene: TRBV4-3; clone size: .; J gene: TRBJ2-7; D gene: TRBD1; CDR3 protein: CASSQDILTGNEQYF; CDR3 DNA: TGCGCCAGCAGCCAAGACATATTGACAGGGAACGAGCAGTACTTC
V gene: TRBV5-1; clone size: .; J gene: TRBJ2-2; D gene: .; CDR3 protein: CASSLGQTNTGELFF; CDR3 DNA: TGCGCCAGCAGCTTGGGGCAGACGAACACCGGGGAGCTGTTTTTT
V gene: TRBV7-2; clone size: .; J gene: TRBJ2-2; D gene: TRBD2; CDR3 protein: CASSLRTSGIGELFF; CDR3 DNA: TGTGCCAGCAGCCTAAGGACTAGCGGGATCGGGGAGCTGTTTTTT
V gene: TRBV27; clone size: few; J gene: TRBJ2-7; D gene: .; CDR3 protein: CASATGNSGFPYF; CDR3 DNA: TGTGCCAGCGCCACGGGCAACAGCGGCTTTCCGTACTTC
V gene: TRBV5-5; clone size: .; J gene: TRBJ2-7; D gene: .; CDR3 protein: CASTLLGNYEQYF; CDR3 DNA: TGTGCCAGCACCCTCCTCGGGAACTACGAGCAGTACTTC
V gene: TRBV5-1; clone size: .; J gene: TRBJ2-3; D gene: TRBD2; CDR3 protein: CASSSAGATDTQYF; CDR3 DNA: TGCGCCAGCAGCTCAGCGGGAGCCACAGATACGCAGTATTTT
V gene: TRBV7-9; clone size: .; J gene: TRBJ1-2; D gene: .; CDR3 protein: CASSLVRGGHGYTF; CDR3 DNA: TGTGCCAGCAGCTTAGTAAGGGGCGGGCATGGCTACACCTTC
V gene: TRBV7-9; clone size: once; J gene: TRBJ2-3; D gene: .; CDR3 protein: CASSGIGDTDTQYF; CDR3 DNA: TGTGCCAGCAGCGGGATAGGGGACACAGATACGCAGTATTTT
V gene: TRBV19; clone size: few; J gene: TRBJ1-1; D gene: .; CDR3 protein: CASGHRDTEAFF; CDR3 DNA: TGTGCCAGCGGTCATCGGGACACTGAAGCTTTCTTT
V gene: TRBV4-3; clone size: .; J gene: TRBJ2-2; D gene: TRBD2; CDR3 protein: CASSKTPGLGTGELFF; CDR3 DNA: TGCGCCAGCAGCAAAACTCCGGGACTAGGGACCGGGGAGCTGTTTTTT
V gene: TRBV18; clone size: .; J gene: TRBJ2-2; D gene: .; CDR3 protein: CASSRGWNTGELFF; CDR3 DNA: TGTGCCAGCTCACGGGGGTGGAACACCGGGGAGCTGTTTTTT
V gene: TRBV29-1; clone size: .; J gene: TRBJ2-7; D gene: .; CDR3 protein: CSVEDTGGQYF; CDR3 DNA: TGCAGCGTTGAAGACACAGGAGGGCAGTACTTC
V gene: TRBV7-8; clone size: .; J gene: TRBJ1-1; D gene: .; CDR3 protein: CASSLGLGQQAFF; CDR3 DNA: TGTGCCAGCAGCTTAGGGCTCGGACAGCAAGCTTTCTTT
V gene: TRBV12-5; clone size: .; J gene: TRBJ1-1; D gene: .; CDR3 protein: CASGLVLAGRNTEAFF; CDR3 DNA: TGTGCTAGTGGTTTGGTACTGGCAGGGAGGAACACTGAAGCTTTCTTT
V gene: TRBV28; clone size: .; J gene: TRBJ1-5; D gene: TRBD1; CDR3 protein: CASSPGGTNQPQHF; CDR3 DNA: TGTGCCAGCAGTCCAGGGGGTACCAATCAGCCCCAGCATTTT
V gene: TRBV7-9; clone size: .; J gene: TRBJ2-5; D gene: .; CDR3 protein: CASSFLRLEETQYF; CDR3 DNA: TGTGCCAGCAGCTTTTTGAGGCTAGAAGAGACCCAGTACTTC
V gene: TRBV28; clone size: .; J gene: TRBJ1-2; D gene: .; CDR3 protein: CASSLPHGQFYGYTF; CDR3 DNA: TGTGCCAGCAGTTTACCCCACGGACAGTTTTATGGCTACACCTTC
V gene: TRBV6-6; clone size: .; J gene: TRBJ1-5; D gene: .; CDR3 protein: CASSYGAGGNQPQHF; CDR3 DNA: TGTGCCAGCAGTTACGGGGCAGGGGGCAATCAGCCCCAGCATTTT
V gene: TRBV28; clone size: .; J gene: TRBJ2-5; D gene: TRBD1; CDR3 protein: CASSLLSGQAQTQYF; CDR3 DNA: TGTGCCAGCAGTTTGCTGAGTGGACAGGCTCAGACCCAGTACTTC
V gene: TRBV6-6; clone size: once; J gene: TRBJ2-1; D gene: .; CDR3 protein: CASNRDPGGEQFF; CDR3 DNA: TGTGCCAGCAACCGGGACCCCGGAGGTGAGCAGTTCTTC
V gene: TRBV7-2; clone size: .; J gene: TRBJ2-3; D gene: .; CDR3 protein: CASSFPDTQYF; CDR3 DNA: TGTGCCAGCAGCTTTCCAGATACGCAGTATTTT
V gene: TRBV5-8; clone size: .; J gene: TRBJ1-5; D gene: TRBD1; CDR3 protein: CASSLAATPGTGGSQHF; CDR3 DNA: TGTGCCAGCAGCTTGGCCGCAACTCCGGGGACAGGGGGCTCCCAGCATTTT
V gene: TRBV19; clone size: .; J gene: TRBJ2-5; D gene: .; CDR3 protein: CASSIWGAGQTQYF; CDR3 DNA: TGTGCCAGTAGTATATGGGGGGCTGGGCAGACCCAGTACTTC